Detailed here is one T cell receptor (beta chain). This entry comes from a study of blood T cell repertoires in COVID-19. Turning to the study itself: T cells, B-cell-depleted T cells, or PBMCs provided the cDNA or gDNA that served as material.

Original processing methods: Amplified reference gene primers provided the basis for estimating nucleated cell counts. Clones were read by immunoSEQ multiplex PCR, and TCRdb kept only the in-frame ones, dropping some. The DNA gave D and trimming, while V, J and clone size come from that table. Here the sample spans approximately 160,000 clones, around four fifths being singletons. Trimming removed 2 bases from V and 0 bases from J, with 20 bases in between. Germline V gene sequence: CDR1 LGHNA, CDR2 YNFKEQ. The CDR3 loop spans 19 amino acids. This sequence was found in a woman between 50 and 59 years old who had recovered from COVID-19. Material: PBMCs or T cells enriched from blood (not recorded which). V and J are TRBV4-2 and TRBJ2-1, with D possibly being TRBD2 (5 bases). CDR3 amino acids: CASSQPRVLAQSSYNEQFF. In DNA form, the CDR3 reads TGTGCCAGCAGCCAACCACGGGTCTTAGCGCAGAGCTCCTACAATGAGCAGTTCTTC.